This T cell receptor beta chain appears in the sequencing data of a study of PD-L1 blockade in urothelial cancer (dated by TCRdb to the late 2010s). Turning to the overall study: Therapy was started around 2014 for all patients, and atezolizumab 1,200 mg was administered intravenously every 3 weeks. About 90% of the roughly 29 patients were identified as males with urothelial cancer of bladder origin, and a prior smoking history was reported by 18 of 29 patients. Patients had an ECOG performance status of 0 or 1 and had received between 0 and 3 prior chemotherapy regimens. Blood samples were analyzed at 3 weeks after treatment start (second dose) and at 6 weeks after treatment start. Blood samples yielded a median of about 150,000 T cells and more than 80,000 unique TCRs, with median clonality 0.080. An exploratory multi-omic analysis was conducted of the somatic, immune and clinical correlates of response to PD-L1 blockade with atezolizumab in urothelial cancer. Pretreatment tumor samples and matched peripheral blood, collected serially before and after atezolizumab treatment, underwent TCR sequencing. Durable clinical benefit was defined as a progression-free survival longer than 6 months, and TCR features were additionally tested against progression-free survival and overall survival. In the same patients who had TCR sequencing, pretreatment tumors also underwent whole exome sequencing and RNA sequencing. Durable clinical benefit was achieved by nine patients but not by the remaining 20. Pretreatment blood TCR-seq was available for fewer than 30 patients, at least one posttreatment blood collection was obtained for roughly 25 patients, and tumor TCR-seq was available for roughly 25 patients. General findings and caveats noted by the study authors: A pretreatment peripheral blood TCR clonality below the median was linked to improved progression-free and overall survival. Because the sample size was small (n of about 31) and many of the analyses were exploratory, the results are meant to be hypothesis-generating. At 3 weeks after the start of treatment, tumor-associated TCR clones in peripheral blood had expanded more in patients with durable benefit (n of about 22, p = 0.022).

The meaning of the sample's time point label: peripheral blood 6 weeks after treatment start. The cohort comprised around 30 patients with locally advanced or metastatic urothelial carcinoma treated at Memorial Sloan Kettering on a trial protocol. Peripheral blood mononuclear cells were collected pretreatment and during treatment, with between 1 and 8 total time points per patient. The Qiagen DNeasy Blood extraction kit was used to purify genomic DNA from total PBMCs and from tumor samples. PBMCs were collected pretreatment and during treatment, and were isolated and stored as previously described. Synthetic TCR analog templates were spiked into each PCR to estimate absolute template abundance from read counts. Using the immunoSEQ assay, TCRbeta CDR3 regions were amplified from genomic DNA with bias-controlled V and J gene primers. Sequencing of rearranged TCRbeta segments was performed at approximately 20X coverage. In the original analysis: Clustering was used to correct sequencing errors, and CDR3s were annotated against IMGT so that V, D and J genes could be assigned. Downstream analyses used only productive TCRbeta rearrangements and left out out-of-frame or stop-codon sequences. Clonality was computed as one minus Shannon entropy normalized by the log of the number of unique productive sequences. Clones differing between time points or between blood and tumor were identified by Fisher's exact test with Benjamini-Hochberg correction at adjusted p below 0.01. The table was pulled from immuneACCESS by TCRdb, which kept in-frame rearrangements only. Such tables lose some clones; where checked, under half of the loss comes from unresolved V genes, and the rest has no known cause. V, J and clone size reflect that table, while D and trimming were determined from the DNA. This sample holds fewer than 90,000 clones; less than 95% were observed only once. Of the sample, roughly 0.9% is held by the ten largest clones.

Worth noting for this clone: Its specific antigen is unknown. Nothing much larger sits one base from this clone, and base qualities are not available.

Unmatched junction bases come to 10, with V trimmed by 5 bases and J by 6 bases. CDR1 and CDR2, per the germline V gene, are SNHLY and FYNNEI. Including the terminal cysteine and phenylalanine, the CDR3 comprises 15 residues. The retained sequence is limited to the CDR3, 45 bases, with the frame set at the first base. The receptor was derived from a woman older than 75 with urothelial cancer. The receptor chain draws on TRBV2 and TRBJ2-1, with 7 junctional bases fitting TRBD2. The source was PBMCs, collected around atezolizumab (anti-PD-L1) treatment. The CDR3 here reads CASSPSSGGPNEQFF. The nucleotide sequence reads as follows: TGTGCCAGCAGTCCTTCTAGCGGAGGACCCAATGAGCAGTTCTTC.